The 5 T cell receptor beta chains below were found in one sample sequenced in a study of brain T cells in children with intractable seizures. The method was immunoSEQ multiplex PCR; TCRdb's version includes in-frame clones alone and lacks a portion of them. The sample holds 50,000 to 80,000 clones; approximately 95% are singletons and the top ten take 0.3% to 0.45%. Sequencing used peripheral blood, obtained at surgery. These TCRs come from a boy younger than two with focal cortical dysplasia and intractable seizures.

The gene calls are TRBV20-1 and TRBJ1-3, with D perhaps TRBD1 (5 bases). Trimming pared 3 bases from V and 0 bases from J, leaving 9 bases between. The V gene's germline CDR1 is DFQATT and CDR2 SNEGSKA (reference sequence). This CDR3 contains 14 residues. The CDR3 DNA follows: TGCAGTGCTAGTTGGGGGAGCTCTGGAAACACCATATATTTT. Its translation: CSASWGSSGNTIYF.

V gene TRBV10-3 combines with J gene TRBJ2-2, with 7 bases aligning to TRBD2. Germline assignment: CDR1 ENHRY and CDR2 SYGVKD. CDR3 length: 17 amino acids. Trimming took 4 bases from V and 0 from J; bases not matched to a gene: 8. CDR3 sequence reads: CAISGPAGGSNTGELFF. The CDR3 DNA follows: TGTGCCATCAGTGGGCCCGCCGGGGGGTCGAACACCGGGGAGCTGTTTTTT.

This rearrangement joins TRBV18 to TRBJ2-5; no clear D. CDR3 length equals 13 residues. The V gene's germline CDR1 is KGHSH and CDR2 LQKENI. The V end was cut by 8 bases, the J end by 2 bases, with 12 bases between. This CDR3 reads CASKQLAQETQYF. CDR3 nucleotides: TGTGCCAGCAAACAGCTGGCACAAGAGACCCAGTACTTC.

This clone was recorded only once. The chain uses TRBV19 and TRBJ1-1; 9 nucleotides align to TRBD1. Germline CDR1 and CDR2: LNHDA and SQIVND (reference sequence). The V segment lost 3 bases and the J segment 10 bases; nucleotides outside the gene matches: 6. The CDR3 is 13 residues long. The DNA of the CDR3 is TGTGCCAGTAGTATGGGGGACAGGGTGGTAGCTTTCTTT. Encoded protein: CASSMGDRVVAFF.

The chain joins TRBV20-1 to TRBJ2-7, with D possibly matching TRBD2 (5 bases). CDR3 length: 13 amino acids. The V gene's germline CDR1 is DFQATT and CDR2 SNEGSKA (reference sequence). The V end lost 3 bases, the J end lost 0 bases, and 9 bases lay between the germline ends. CDR3 sequence reads: CSASGENSYEQYF. CDR3 coding DNA: TGCAGTGCTAGTGGGGAGAACTCCTACGAGCAGTACTTC.